This T cell receptor (beta chain) was identified during a study of early T cells in non-severe SARS-CoV-2 infection. Each single cDNA molecule received a unique molecular identifier. TCRdb used MiXCR to reprocess the 5' RACE reads, holding one entry per CDR3 protein. The sample carries approximately 49,000 distinct CDR3 sequences, about 10% recorded once. V was shortened by 3 bases and J by 13 bases, with 18 bases between the two germline ends. This CDR3 has 14 amino acids. CDR1 and CDR2 from the germline V gene are MGHDK and SYGVNS. The chain employs TRBV25-1 and TRBJ1-4, with D tentatively TRBD1 (5 bases). The sequence derives from an adult who was a healthcare worker with PCR-confirmed SARS-CoV-2 infection or an uninfected control (not recorded which). What was sequenced was whole blood. CDR3 loop: CASSEGRHGERLFF. Here the CDR3 DNA reads TGTGCCAGCAGTGAGGGACGCCACGGTGAGAGACTGTTTTTT.